This TCR beta chain was found in a study of blood T cells in healthy people across ages. The wider study: The template switching approach captured approximately one barcoded beta molecule for every two T cells.

CDR1 and CDR2 from the germline V gene are MDHEN and SYDVKM. Trimming took off 7 bases at V and 4 bases at J, with 13 bases between the two ends. This CDR3 is 13 amino acids long. General study points: PBMC samples, being unsorted, prevented any conclusive comparison of naive and antigen-experienced cells.

Using a J-beta primer mix together with a sample-barcoded 5' primer, a second PCR was run for roughly 7 to 11 cycles. Each CDR3 protein is one row after TCRdb ran MiXCR on the 5' RACE reads. Among 1.5 million to 1.9 million distinct CDR3 sequences listed, 35% to 45% were seen once. Worth noting for this clonotype: What it binds is not known.

This TCR was recovered from a woman aged 18-29 years in good health. The V call is TRBV28, the J call TRBJ1-2, with D unresolved. The sequenced material came from blood. The CDR3: CASTAGSIYGYTF. CDR3 bases: TGTGCCAGCACTGCCGGGTCTATCTATGGCTACACCTTC.